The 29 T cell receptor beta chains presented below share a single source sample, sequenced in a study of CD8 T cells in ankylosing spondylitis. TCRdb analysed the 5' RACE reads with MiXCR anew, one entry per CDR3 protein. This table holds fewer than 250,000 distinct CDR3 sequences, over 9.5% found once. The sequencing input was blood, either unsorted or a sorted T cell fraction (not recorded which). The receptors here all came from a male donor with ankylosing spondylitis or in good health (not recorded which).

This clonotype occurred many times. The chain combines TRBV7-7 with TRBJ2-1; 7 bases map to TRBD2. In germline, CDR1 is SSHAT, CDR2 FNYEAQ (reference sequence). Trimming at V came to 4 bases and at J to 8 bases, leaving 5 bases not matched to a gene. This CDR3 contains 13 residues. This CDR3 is CASSYGLVDEQFF. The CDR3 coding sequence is TGTGCCAGCAGCTATGGACTAGTCGATGAGCAGTTCTTC.

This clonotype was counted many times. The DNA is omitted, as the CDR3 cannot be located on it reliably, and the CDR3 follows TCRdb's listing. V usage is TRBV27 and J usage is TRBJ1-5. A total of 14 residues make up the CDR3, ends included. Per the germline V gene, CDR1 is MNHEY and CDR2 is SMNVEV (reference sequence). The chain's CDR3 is CASSILGASQPQHF.

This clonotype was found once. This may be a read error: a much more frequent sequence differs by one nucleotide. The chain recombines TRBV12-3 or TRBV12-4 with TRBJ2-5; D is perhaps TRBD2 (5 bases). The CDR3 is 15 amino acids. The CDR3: CAISLASGSEETQYF. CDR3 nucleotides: TGTGCCATCAGTTTAGCGTCGGGCTCCGAAGAGACCCAGTACTTC.

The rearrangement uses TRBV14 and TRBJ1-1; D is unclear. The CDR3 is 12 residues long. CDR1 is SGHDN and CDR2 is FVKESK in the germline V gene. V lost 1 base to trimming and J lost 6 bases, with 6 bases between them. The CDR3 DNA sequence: TGTGCCAGCAGCCAAGCTCCCTCTGAAGCTTTCTTT. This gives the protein CASSQAPSEAFF.

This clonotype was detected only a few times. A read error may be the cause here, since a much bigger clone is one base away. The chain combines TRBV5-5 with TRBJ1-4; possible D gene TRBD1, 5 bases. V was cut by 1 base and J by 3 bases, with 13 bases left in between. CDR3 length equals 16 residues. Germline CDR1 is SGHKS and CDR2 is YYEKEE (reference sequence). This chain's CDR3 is CASSLSPRVANEKLFF. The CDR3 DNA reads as TGTGCCAGCAGCTTGTCCCCCAGGGTTGCTAATGAAAAACTGTTTTTT.

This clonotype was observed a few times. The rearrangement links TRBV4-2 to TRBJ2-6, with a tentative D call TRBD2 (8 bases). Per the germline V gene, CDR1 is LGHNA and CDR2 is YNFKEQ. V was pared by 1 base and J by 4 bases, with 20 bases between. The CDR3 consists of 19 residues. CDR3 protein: CASSQVSGGGANGANVLTF. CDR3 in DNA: TGTGCCAGCAGCCAAGTGTCGGGAGGGGGCGCGAACGGGGCCAACGTCCTGACTTTC.

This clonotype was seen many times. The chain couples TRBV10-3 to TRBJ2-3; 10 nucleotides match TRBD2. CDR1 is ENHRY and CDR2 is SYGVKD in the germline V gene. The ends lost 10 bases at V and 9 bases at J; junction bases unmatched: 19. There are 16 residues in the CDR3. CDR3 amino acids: CATRHTQREGEGTQYF. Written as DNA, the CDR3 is TGTGCCACCAGGCATACCCAGCGGGAGGGCGAGGGAACGCAGTATTTT.

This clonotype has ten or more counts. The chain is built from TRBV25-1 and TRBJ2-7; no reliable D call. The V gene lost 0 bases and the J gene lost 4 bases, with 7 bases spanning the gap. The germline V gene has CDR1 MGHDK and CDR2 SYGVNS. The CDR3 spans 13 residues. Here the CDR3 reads CASSEYWDYEQYF. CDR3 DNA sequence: TGTGCCAGCAGTGAATACTGGGATTACGAGCAGTACTTC.

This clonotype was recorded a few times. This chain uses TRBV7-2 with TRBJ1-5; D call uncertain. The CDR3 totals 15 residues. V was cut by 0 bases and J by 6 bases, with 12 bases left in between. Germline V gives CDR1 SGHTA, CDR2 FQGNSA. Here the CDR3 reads CASSLAGQRGQPQHF. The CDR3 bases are TGTGCCAGCAGCTTAGCGGGTCAGAGAGGTCAGCCCCAGCATTTT.

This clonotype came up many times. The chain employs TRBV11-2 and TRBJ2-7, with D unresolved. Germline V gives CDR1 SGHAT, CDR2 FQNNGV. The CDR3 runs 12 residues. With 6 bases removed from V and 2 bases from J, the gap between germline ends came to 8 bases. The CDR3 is CASSPTAYEQYF. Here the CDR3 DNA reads TGTGCCAGCAGTCCGACTGCCTACGAGCAGTACTTC.

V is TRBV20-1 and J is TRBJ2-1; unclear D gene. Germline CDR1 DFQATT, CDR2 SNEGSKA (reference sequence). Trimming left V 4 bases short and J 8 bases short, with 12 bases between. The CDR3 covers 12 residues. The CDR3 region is CSAIPWNDEQFF. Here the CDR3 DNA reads TGCAGTGCTATCCCGTGGAATGATGAGCAGTTCTTC.

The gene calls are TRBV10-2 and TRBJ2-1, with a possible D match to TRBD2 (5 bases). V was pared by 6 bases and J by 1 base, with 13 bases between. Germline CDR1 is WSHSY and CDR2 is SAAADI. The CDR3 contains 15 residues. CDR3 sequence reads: CASSDYRRSYNEQFF. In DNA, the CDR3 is TGCGCCAGCAGCGACTATAGGAGGTCCTACAATGAGCAGTTCTTC.

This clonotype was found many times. This CDR3 is CASRPRRGDYGYTF. The CDR3 nucleotides are TGTGCCAGCAGACCCCGAAGGGGGGACTATGGCTACACCTTC. The chain links TRBV27 to TRBJ1-2, with D possibly TRBD1 on 6 matching bases. This CDR3 is built from 14 residues. In germline, CDR1 is MNHEY, CDR2 SMNVEV (reference sequence). The V end lost 6 bases, the J end lost 3 bases, and 14 bases lay between the germline ends.

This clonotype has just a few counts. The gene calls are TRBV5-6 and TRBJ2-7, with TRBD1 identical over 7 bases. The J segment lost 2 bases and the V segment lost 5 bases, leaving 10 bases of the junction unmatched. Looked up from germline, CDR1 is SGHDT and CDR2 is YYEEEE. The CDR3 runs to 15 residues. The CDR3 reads CASRFQTGLPYEQYF. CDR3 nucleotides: TGTGCCAGCAGATTTCAGACAGGGCTTCCCTACGAGCAGTACTTC.

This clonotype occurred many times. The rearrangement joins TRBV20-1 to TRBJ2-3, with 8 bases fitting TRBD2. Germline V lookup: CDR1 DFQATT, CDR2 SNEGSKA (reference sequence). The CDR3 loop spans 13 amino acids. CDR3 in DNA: TGCAGCGCAAAGGGTGCGGGGGGCGGTACGCAGTATTTT. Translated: CSAKGAGGGTQYF.

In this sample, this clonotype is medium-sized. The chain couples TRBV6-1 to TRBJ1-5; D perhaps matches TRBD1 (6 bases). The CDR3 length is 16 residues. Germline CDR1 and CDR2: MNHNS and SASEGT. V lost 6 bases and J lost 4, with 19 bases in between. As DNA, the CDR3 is TGTGCCAGCAGCGACCTACAGGGCGGAGGGAATCAGCCCCAGCATTTT. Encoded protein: CASSDLQGGGNQPQHF.

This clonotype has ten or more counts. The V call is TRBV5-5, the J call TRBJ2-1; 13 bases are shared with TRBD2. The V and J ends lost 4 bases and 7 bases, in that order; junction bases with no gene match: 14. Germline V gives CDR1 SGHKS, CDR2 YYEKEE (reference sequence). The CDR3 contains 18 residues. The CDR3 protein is CASSPSILLAGGQNEQFF. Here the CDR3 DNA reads TGTGCCAGCAGCCCAAGCATCCTACTAGCGGGAGGGCAAAATGAGCAGTTCTTC.

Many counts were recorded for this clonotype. CDR3 in amino acids: CSARSGATEAFF. The CDR3 bases are TGCAGTGCTAGGAGCGGGGCCACTGAAGCTTTCTTT. This chain joins TRBV20-1 and TRBJ1-1; D might be TRBD1 (5 bases). CDR3 size: 12 residues. Germline V gene data show CDR1 as DFQATT and CDR2 as SNEGSKA (reference sequence). V lost 3 bases and J lost 4, with 9 bases in between.

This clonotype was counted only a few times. The CDR3 spells CASRSGQGSEKLFF. The CDR3 DNA reads as TGTGCCAGCAGGTCCGGACAGGGGAGCGAAAAACTGTTTTTT. The chain employs TRBV12-3 or TRBV12-4 and TRBJ1-4, with 9 nucleotides matching TRBD1. The junction had 7 bases not matched to a gene; V was cut back by 6 bases and J by 8 bases. This CDR3 contains 14 residues.

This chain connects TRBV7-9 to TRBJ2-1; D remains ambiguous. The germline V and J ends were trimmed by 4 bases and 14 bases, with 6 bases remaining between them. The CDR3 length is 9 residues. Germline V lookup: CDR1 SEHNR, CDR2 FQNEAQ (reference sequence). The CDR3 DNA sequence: TGTGCCAGCAGCTATGGGGAGTTCTTC. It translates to CASSYGEFF. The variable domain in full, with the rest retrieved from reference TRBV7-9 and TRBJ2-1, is DTGVSQNPRHKITKRGQNVTFRCDPISEHNRLYWYRQTLGQGPEFLTYFQNEAQLEKSRLLSDRFSAERPKGSFSTLEIQRTEQGDSAMYLCASSYGEFFGPGTRLTVL.

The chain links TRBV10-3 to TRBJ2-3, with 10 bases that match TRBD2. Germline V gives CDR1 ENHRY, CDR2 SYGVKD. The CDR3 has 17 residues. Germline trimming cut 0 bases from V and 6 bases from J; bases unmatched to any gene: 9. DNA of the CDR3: TGTGCCATCAGTGAGTCGCCCAGCGGGGGGGCCGGGGATACGCAGTATTTT. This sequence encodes CAISESPSGGAGDTQYF.

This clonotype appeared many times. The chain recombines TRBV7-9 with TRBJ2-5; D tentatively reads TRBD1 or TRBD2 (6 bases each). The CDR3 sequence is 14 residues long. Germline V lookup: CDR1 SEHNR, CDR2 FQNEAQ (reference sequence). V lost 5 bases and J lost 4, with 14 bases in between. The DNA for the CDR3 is TGTGCCAGCAGCCCGGGTGGAGGGGGAGAGACCCAGTACTTC. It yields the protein CASSPGGGGETQYF.

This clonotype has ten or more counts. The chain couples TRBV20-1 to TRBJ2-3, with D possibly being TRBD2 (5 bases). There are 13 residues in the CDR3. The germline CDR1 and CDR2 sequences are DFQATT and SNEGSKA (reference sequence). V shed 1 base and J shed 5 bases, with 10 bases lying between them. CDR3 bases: TGCAGTGCTAGAGCCCTAGCAGAAGATACGCAGTATTTT. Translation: CSARALAEDTQYF.

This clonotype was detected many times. The CDR3 reads CAITTSSYEQYF. The CDR3 nucleotides read TGTGCCATCACCACATCCTCCTACGAGCAGTACTTC. The rearrangement links TRBV10-3 to TRBJ2-7; D not certain. Trimming removed 7 bases at V and 0 bases at J, with 7 bases between. CDR1 and CDR2 from the germline V gene are ENHRY and SYGVKD. CDR3 length equals 12 residues.

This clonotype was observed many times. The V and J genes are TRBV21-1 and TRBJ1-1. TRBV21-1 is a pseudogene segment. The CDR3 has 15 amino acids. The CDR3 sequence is CASSDLPTTHTEAFF. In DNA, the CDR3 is TGTGCCAGCAGCGACCTTCCTACTACACACACTGAAGCTTTCTTT.

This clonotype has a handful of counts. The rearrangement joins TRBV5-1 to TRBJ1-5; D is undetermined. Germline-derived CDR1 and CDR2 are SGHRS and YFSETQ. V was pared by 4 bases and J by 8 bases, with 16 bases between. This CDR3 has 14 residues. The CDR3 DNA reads TGCGCCAGCAGCGTCGGGGTACACGAGGAGCCCCAGCATTTT. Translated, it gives CASSVGVHEEPQHF.

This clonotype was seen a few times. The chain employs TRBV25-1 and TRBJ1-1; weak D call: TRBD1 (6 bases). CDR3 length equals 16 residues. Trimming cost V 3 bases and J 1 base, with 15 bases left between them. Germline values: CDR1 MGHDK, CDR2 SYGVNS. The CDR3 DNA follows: TGTGCCAGCAGTGACCCATACAGGGAGGAGAACACTGAAGCTTTCTTT. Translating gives CASSDPYREENTEAFF.

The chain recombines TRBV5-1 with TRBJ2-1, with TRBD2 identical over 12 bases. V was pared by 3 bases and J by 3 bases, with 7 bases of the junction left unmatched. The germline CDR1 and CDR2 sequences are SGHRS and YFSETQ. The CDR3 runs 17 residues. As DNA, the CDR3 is TGCGCCAGCAGCTCGGATCTAGCGGGAGGGATCTACAATGAGCAGTTCTTC. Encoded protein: CASSSDLAGGIYNEQFF.

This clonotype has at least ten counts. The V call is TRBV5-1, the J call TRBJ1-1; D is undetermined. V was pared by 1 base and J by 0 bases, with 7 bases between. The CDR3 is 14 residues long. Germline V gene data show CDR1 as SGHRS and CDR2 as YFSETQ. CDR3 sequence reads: CASSLQNMNTEAFF. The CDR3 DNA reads TGCGCCAGCAGCTTGCAGAACATGAACACTGAAGCTTTCTTT. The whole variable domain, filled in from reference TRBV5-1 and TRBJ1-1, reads KAGVTQTPRYLIKTRGQQVTLSCSPISGHRSVSWYQQTPGQGLQFLFEYFSETQRNKGNFPGRFSGRQFSNSRSEMNVSTLELGDSALYLCASSLQNMNTEAFFGQGTRLTVV.